Below, 19 T cell receptor beta chains from the same sample are listed, as sequenced in a study of T cell clonotyping in hematopoietic cell transplantation. Time point specified: recipient sample about 28 days before transplant, after cytoreduction. Measured with immunoSEQ multiplex PCR; TCRdb has only the in-frame clones, and not every one. The table records 45,000 to 60,000 clones, about nine tenths of them present only once. The sample was peripheral blood mononuclear cells, taken before stem cell transplant. The receptor set was obtained from a man in his fifties or sixties with biphenotypic leukemia. Some clones in this sample may be carry-over from other donors' samples.

This clone was seen once. CDR3 sequence (DNA): TGTGCCAGCAGCCTGAACTACGAGCAGTACTTC. Amino acids: CASSLNYEQYF. This rearrangement joins TRBV14 to TRBJ2-7; D unclear. Germline values: CDR1 SGHDN, CDR2 FVKESK. There are 11 residues in the CDR3. Trimming cost V 4 bases and J 3 bases, with 4 bases left between them.

The chain recombines TRBV5-4 with TRBJ2-1, with TRBD2 identical over 10 bases. The CDR3 loop spans 15 amino acids. Germline values: CDR1 SGHNT, CDR2 YYREEE (reference sequence). The junction had 4 bases not matched to a gene; V was cut back by 0 bases and J by 7 bases. The CDR3 loop reads CASSLGLAGQNEQFF. As DNA, the CDR3 is TGTGCCAGCAGCTTGGGACTAGCGGGCCAGAATGAGCAGTTCTTC. The variable domain in full, completed from reference TRBV5-4 and TRBJ2-1, reads ETGVTQSPTHLIKTRGQQVTLRCSSQSGHNTVSWYQQALGQGPQFIFQYYREEENGRGNFPPRFSGLQFPNYSSELNVNALELDDSALYLCASSLGLAGQNEQFFGPGTRLTVL.

The V call is TRBV28, the J call TRBJ1-2; 7 nucleotides agree with TRBD1. There are 15 residues in the CDR3. With 3 bases clipped from V and 4 bases from J, the junction kept 8 bases outside the gene matches. CDR1 and CDR2 from the germline V gene are MDHEN and SYDVKM. The CDR3 DNA reads TGTGCCAGCAGTTTGGGACAGCAGATTACCTATGGCTACACCTTC. This codes for CASSLGQQITYGYTF.

The chain combines TRBV20-1 with TRBJ2-5; D call uncertain. V was cut by 3 bases and J by 5 bases, with 7 bases left in between. The germline V gene encodes CDR1 DFQATT and CDR2 SNEGSKA (reference sequence). The length of the CDR3 is 11 residues. The CDR3 DNA is TGCAGTGCTAGGCATGAGGAGACCCAGTACTTC. Protein product: CSARHEETQYF.

V is TRBV7-9 and J is TRBJ2-2; 13 nucleotides match TRBD2. Trimming at V came to 5 bases and at J to 6 bases, leaving 9 bases not matched to a gene. CDR1 is SEHNR, CDR2 FQNEAQ, per germline (reference sequence). CDR3 length: 17 amino acids. The chain's CDR3 is CASSRTSGSSWAGELFF. The DNA for the CDR3 is TGTGCCAGCAGCAGGACTAGCGGGAGTTCGTGGGCCGGGGAGCTGTTTTTT. Drawing the rest from reference TRBV7-9 and TRBJ2-2, the complete variable domain is DTGVSQNPRHKITKRGQNVTFRCDPISEHNRLYWYRQTLGQGPEFLTYFQNEAQLEKSRLLSDRFSAERPKGSFSTLEIQRTEQGDSAMYLCASSRTSGSSWAGELFFGEGSRLTVL.

This rearrangement joins TRBV6-1 to TRBJ1-5, with 9 nucleotides matching TRBD1. Trimming took 3 bases from V and 3 from J; bases not matched to a gene: 6. Germline V gene sequence: CDR1 MNHNS, CDR2 SASEGT. The CDR3 extends over 16 amino acids. The CDR3 protein is CASSDTGTGFNQPQHF. CDR3 DNA: TGTGCCAGCAGTGACACCGGGACAGGGTTCAATCAGCCCCAGCATTTT.

V and J are TRBV29-1 and TRBJ2-2; 7 nucleotides line up with TRBD1. V trimming: 3 bases; J trimming: 2 bases; junction bases outside the gene matches: 3. This CDR3 spans 14 amino acids. Germline CDR1 SQVTM, CDR2 ANQGSEA. CDR3 sequence: CSVETGTNTGELFF. In DNA form, the CDR3 reads TGCAGCGTTGAGACAGGGACAAACACCGGGGAGCTGTTTTTT.

This chain links TRBV28 with TRBJ1-1, with D possibly being TRBD1 (5 bases). CDR1 is MDHEN and CDR2 is SYDVKM in the germline V gene. The CDR3 covers 14 residues. Trimming removed 5 bases at V and 2 bases at J, with 12 bases between. CDR3 nucleotide sequence: TGTGCCAGCAGTCTGGGGGAGCCCAACACTGAAGCTTTCTTT. Its translation: CASSLGEPNTEAFF.

J is TRBJ1-4 and V is TRBV5-1, with 9 bases identical to TRBD1. The ends lost 1 base at V and 9 bases at J; junction bases unmatched: 10. The CDR3 has 16 amino acids. Germline V lookup: CDR1 SGHRS, CDR2 YFSETQ. This CDR3 reads CASSLSPGQGLKKLFF. CDR3 sequence (DNA): TGCGCCAGCAGCTTGTCTCCGGGACAGGGTCTGAAAAAACTGTTTTTT.

The chain combines TRBV30 with TRBJ1-2; 7 bases agree with TRBD1. Trimming cost V 3 bases and J 7 bases; bases outside gene matches: 14. This CDR3 is built from 15 residues. Germline V gene sequence: CDR1 GTSNPN, CDR2 SVGIG (reference sequence). The DNA of the CDR3 is TGTGCCTGGAGAACCCAGACAGGGTTGATCGGTGGCTACACCTTC. Translation gives CAWRTQTGLIGGYTF.

The V gene is TRBV19, the J gene TRBJ1-1; D not certain. The germline gives CDR1 LNHDA, CDR2 SQIVND (reference sequence). This CDR3 has 13 residues. V was cut by 6 bases and J by 4 bases, with 12 bases left in between. CDR3 nucleotides: TGTGCCAGTAGAGACATCGAAAGCACTGAAGCTTTCTTT. Translation gives CASRDIESTEAFF. Drawing the rest from reference TRBV19 and TRBJ1-1, the complete variable domain is DGGITQSPKYLFRKEGQNVTLSCEQNLNHDAMYWYRQDPGQGLRLIYYSQIVNDFQKGDIAEGYSVSREKKESFPLTVTSAQKNPTAFYLCASRDIESTEAFFGQGTRLTVV.

The gene calls are TRBV11-3 and TRBJ1-3, with D unclear. Per germline, CDR1 SGHNT and CDR2 YENEEA. The CDR3 is 12 amino acids. The V gene lost 0 bases and the J gene lost 4 bases, with 1 base spanning the gap. The CDR3 here is CASSLDGNTIYF. CDR3 nucleotides: TGTGCCAGCAGCTTAGACGGAAACACCATATATTTT.

DNA of the CDR3: TGTGCCAGCAGCCCGCGGACTAGCGGGAGATTGGAAGGGGCCAACGTCCTGACTTTC. This translates into CASSPRTSGRLEGANVLTF. V gene TRBV11-2 combines with J gene TRBJ2-6; 13 bases map to TRBD2. With V trimmed by 5 bases and J by 4 bases, 11 bases remained unmatched. This CDR3 has 19 residues. CDR1 and CDR2 (germline): SGHAT, FQNNGV.

The V gene is TRBV11-1, the J gene TRBJ1-2; D unclear. The V gene's germline CDR1 is SGHAT and CDR2 FQDESV (reference sequence). V was shortened by 1 base and J by 6 bases, with 12 bases between the two germline ends. The CDR3 covers 14 residues. The CDR3 nucleotides are TGTGCCAGCAGCTTAGGGTTGAGACGTGATGGCTACACCTTC. It translates to CASSLGLRRDGYTF. Combining the CDR3 with reference TRBV11-1 and TRBJ1-2 gives the whole variable domain EAEVAQSPRYKITEKSQAVAFWCDPISGHATLYWYRQILGQGPELLVQFQDESVVDDSQLPKDRFSAERLKGVDSTLKIQPAELGDSAMYLCASSLGLRRDGYTFGSGTRLTVV.

The J gene is TRBJ2-1, the V gene TRBV10-2; possibly TRBD1 for D (6 bases). CDR1 is WSHSY and CDR2 is SAAADI in the germline V gene. This CDR3 has 15 residues. V shed 4 bases and J shed 5 bases, with 15 bases lying between them. The CDR3 loop reads CASSGAGTLNNEQFF. In nucleotides, the CDR3 is TGCGCCAGCAGTGGAGCCGGGACACTGAACAATGAGCAGTTCTTC.

This clone has only one observation. The rearrangement joins TRBV27 to TRBJ1-2, with 10 bases fitting TRBD1. Germline V gene sequence: CDR1 MNHEY, CDR2 SMNVEV (reference sequence). The V gene end was trimmed by 2 bases and the J gene end by 8 bases; junction bases not matched to a gene: 2. The CDR3 length is 13 residues. The CDR3 spells CASSLGQGGGYTF. Written as DNA, the CDR3 is TGTGCCAGCAGTTTAGGACAGGGGGGCGGCTACACCTTC.

The sample holds a few counts of this clone. This same CDR3 is encoded by further DNA sequences in the sample. The chain has TRBV27 and TRBJ1-5; the D is unclear. The CDR3 runs to 14 residues. Germline CDR1 is MNHEY and CDR2 is SMNVEV (reference sequence). Trimming took off 2 bases at V and 0 bases at J, with 5 bases between the two ends. This CDR3 is CASSLGYSNQPQHF. CDR3 coding DNA: TGTGCCAGCAGTTTAGGTTATAGCAATCAGCCCCAGCATTTT.

The CDR3 DNA sequence: TGCGCCAGCAGCTCACAGGGTGCGGACACTGAAGCTTTCTTT. Residues: CASSSQGADTEAFF. The chain employs TRBV5-1 and TRBJ1-1, with D perhaps matching TRBD1 (6 bases). CDR1 and CDR2 from the germline V gene are SGHRS and YFSETQ. Trimming left V 3 bases short and J 3 bases short, with 12 bases between. The CDR3 has 14 amino acids.

This chain uses TRBV28 with TRBJ1-1; D ambiguous. Germline V lookup: CDR1 MDHEN, CDR2 SYDVKM. V dropped 4 bases and J dropped 0 bases, with 3 bases sitting between them. CDR3 length: 12 amino acids. CDR3 in amino acids: CASSSVNTEAFF. The CDR3 nucleotides are TGTGCCAGCAGTTCCGTGAACACTGAAGCTTTCTTT.